Below, 20 T cell receptor beta chains from the same sample are listed, as sequenced in a study of Ad26.COV2.S vaccination and SARS-CoV-2 variants. Treatment of the sample: around 19 received Ad26.COV2.S at low or high dose, single or two shots; about 5 received placebo; per-sample allocation not given. Sampling took place 63 days after the first vaccine or placebo injection. Using immunoSEQ multiplex PCR, the repertoire was profiled, and TCRdb retains in-frame clones only, with some absent. The data show some 320,000 clones, around four fifths seen once. Material: peripheral blood, obtained in a trial of Ad26.COV2.S vaccine versus placebo. These receptors were taken from a person between 18 and 59 years old who received the Ad26.COV2.S COVID-19 vaccine or a placebo.

The chain uses TRBV12-5 and TRBJ1-1, with D unresolved. V was clipped by 2 bases and J by 5 bases, with 9 bases between them. CDR3 length: 13 amino acids. CDR1 and CDR2 from the germline V gene are LGHNT and FRNRAP. The CDR3 coding sequence is TGTGCTAGTGGTTTGATAGGTGTGACTGAAGCTTTCTTT. Translation: CASGLIGVTEAFF.

This clone has only one observation. This sequence joins TRBV7-3 and TRBJ2-2, with TRBD2 matching 10 bases. The germline CDR1 and CDR2 sequences are SGHTA and FQGTGA. Losses at the gene ends were 5 bases for V and 3 bases for J; bases not matched to a gene: 12. The CDR3 is 18 residues long. CDR3 DNA: TGTGCCAGCAGCCGAAGCGGATCTAGCGGGGGTTACACCGGGGAGCTGTTTTTT. It yields the protein CASSRSGSSGGYTGELFF.

The rearrangement uses TRBV5-1 and TRBJ2-5, with D possibly called TRBD1 or TRBD2 (7 bases each). Per germline, CDR1 SGHRS and CDR2 YFSETQ. This CDR3 has 16 residues. Trimming removed 4 bases at V and 4 bases at J, with 20 bases between. The CDR3 DNA is TGCGCCAGCAGCCGGGGAGGGCTGGAGGGGGCAGAGACCCAGTACTTC. Protein sequence: CASSRGGLEGAETQYF. The full variable domain, completed using reference TRBV5-1 and TRBJ2-5, is KAGVTQTPRYLIKTRGQQVTLSCSPISGHRSVSWYQQTPGQGLQFLFEYFSETQRNKGNFPGRFSGRQFSNSRSEMNVSTLELGDSALYLCASSRGGLEGAETQYFGPGTRLLVL.

This clone was counted ten times or more. Within the sample, other DNA sequences also encode this same CDR3. The chain couples TRBV7-3 to TRBJ2-5; 7 bases are shared with TRBD1. With V trimmed by 5 bases and J by 2 bases, 5 bases remained unmatched. Germline CDR1 reads SGHTA; CDR2 reads FQGTGA. The CDR3 length is 14 residues. CDR3 sequence reads: CASSPTGLQETQYF. The CDR3 nucleotides are TGTGCCAGCAGCCCGACAGGGTTACAAGAGACCCAGTACTTC.

This clone was observed a handful of times. This chain joins TRBV9 and TRBJ2-2; D may be TRBD1 (6 bases). V lost 2 bases and J lost 4, with 9 bases in between. The CDR3 length is 14 residues. CDR1 is SGDLS and CDR2 is YYNGEE in the germline V gene. CDR3 sequence reads: CASSVRRGTGELFF. The CDR3 coding sequence is TGTGCCAGCAGCGTGCGCAGGGGCACCGGGGAGCTGTTTTTT.

This clone was seen only once. The genes are TRBV18 and TRBJ2-6; 13 bases map to TRBD2. The V gene's germline CDR1 is KGHSH and CDR2 LQKENI. CDR3 length: 17 residues. V was pared by 2 bases and J by 13 bases, with 11 bases of the junction left unmatched. The CDR3 region is CASSPNPGLAGPRVLTF. Written as DNA, the CDR3 is TGTGCCAGCTCACCAAATCCGGGACTAGCGGGGCCCCGGGTCCTGACTTTC.

The chain combines TRBV4-1 with TRBJ2-3, with TRBD2 matching 7 bases. Losses at the gene ends were 3 bases for V and 4 bases for J; bases not matched to a gene: 7. The CDR3 extends over 15 amino acids. Germline-derived CDR1 and CDR2 are MGHRA and YSYEKL. The CDR3 DNA reads as TGCGCCAGCAGCCATCCGCGGGGGTGGCCAGATACGCAGTATTTT. Translating it yields CASSHPRGWPDTQYF.

This clone was counted a few times. The genes are TRBV3-1 (or the pseudogene TRBV3-2) and TRBJ2-5, with no clear D. V dropped 3 bases and J dropped 4 bases, with 9 bases sitting between them. This CDR3 is built from 13 residues. CDR1 is LGHDT, CDR2 YNNKEL, per germline (reference sequence). Here the CDR3 reads CASSQLGGETQYF. CDR3 coding DNA: TGTGCCAGCAGCCAGTTGGGCGGAGAGACCCAGTACTTC.

CDR3 in DNA: TGTGCCAGCAGTGAGGCAGGGGAGAATTCACCCCTCCACTTT. This codes for CASSEAGENSPLHF. The genes are TRBV6-1 and TRBJ1-6; the D gene is possibly TRBD1 (6 bases). Germline CDR1 and CDR2: MNHNS and SASEGT. Trimming took off 3 bases at V and 7 bases at J, with 10 bases between the two ends. CDR3 length: 14 amino acids.

The rearrangement uses TRBV5-4 and TRBJ2-1; D is ambiguous. V was clipped by 0 bases and J by 0 bases, with 7 bases between them. The CDR3 loop spans 15 amino acids. CDR1 SGHNT and CDR2 YYREEE come from the germline V gene (reference sequence). For the CDR3, the DNA is TGTGCCAGCAGCTTGGATAAGAGCTCCTACAATGAGCAGTTCTTC. Its protein product is CASSLDKSSYNEQFF.

The chain recombines TRBV19 with TRBJ1-5; a possible D gene is TRBD1 (5 bases). CDR1 is LNHDA, CDR2 SQIVND, per germline (reference sequence). V was pared by 3 bases and J by 1 base, with 10 bases between. The CDR3 runs to 15 residues. The CDR3 reads CASSITPGSNQPQHF. The CDR3 coding sequence is TGTGCCAGTAGTATTACGCCAGGGAGCAATCAGCCCCAGCATTTT.

The rearrangement uses TRBV9 and TRBJ1-1; D is undetermined. This CDR3 region has 17 residues. Germline assignment: CDR1 SGDLS and CDR2 YYNGEE. The germline V and J ends were trimmed by 7 bases and 4 bases, with 26 bases remaining between them. The CDR3: CASSPIGPHRRTTEAFF. The DNA of the CDR3 is TGTGCCAGCTCCCCCATAGGACCCCATAGACGGACCACTGAAGCTTTCTTT.

The V call is TRBV29-1, the J call TRBJ1-1, with unresolved D. This CDR3 region has 15 residues. CDR1 is SQVTM, CDR2 ANQGSEA, per germline. The ends were cut back, 6 bases at V and 5 bases at J, with 22 bases in the middle. DNA for the CDR3: TGCAGCGTGGGGAGGGTCGGAATGTTTAATACTGAAGCTTTCTTT. The encoded protein is CSVGRVGMFNTEAFF.

This clone occurred once. This CDR3 is CASGLSGYTEAFF. Here the CDR3 DNA reads TGTGCCAGCGGACTCTCGGGATACACTGAAGCTTTCTTT. The rearrangement uses TRBV11-3 and TRBJ1-1, with unresolved D. Germline CDR1 and CDR2: SGHNT and YENEEA. V lost 8 bases, J lost 3 bases, and 13 bases lay in between. The CDR3 totals 13 residues.

This chain joins TRBV14 and TRBJ1-6; 8 nucleotides line up with TRBD1. The CDR3 is 13 amino acids. V was pared by 1 base and J by 17 bases, with 7 bases of the junction left unmatched. The germline V gene encodes CDR1 SGHDN and CDR2 FVKESK. CDR3 coding DNA: TGTGCCAGCAGCCAAGTTATCGGGACAGGAGTCCACTTT. Protein sequence: CASSQVIGTGVHF. Together with reference TRBV14 and TRBJ1-6, the CDR3 gives the full variable domain: EAGVTQFPSHSVIEKGQTVTLRCDPISGHDNLYWYRRVMGKEIKFLLHFVKESKQDESGMPNNRFLAERTGGTYSTLKVQPAELEDSGVYFCASSQVIGTGVHFGNGTRLTVT.

The chain recombines TRBV28 with TRBJ2-5; D uncertain. The CDR3 is made up of 14 amino acids. Germline V gene sequence: CDR1 MDHEN, CDR2 SYDVKM. Trimming pared 6 bases from V and 2 bases from J, leaving 13 bases between. CDR3 DNA sequence: TGTGCCAGCAGCCCCCGGGTAGAACAAGAGACCCAGTACTTC. Residues: CASSPRVEQETQYF.

This chain joins TRBV5-1 and TRBJ2-3, with 8 bases fitting TRBD2. Germline CDR1 and CDR2: SGHRS and YFSETQ. The CDR3 extends over 15 amino acids. The V and J ends lost 0 bases and 6 bases, in that order; junction bases with no gene match: 6. The CDR3 DNA follows: TGCGCCAGCAGCTTGGATAGCGGGGTTCAGGATACGCAGTATTTT. Protein: CASSLDSGVQDTQYF.

The chain carries TRBV24-1 and TRBJ2-4; unclear D gene. The length of the CDR3 is 18 residues. Per germline, CDR1 KGHDR and CDR2 SFDVKD. Between the trimmed V and J ends, which lost 1 base and 0 bases, there was a span of 15 bases. The CDR3 sequence: CATSDFPPGSLAKNIQYF. The CDR3 DNA reads TGTGCCACCAGTGATTTCCCCCCGGGTTCACTAGCCAAAAACATTCAGTACTTC.

This chain connects TRBV5-1 to TRBJ2-7; D is perhaps TRBD2 (6 bases). Trimming left V 1 base short and J 5 bases short, with 13 bases between. CDR1 is SGHRS and CDR2 is YFSETQ in the germline V gene. The CDR3 sequence is 14 residues long. The CDR3 protein is CASSLTEGSNEQYF. CDR3 nucleotides: TGCGCCAGCAGCTTGACGGAGGGAAGCAACGAGCAGTACTTC.

The chain has TRBV12-2 and TRBJ2-7; the table gives TRBD2 as D, unverified against the DNA. TRBV12-2 is a pseudogene locus. This CDR3 is built from 14 residues. The chain's CDR3 is CASRLGRGKGEQYF. The CDR3, as DNA: TGTGCAAGTCGCTTAGGCCGGGGGAAAGGCGAGCAGTACTTC.